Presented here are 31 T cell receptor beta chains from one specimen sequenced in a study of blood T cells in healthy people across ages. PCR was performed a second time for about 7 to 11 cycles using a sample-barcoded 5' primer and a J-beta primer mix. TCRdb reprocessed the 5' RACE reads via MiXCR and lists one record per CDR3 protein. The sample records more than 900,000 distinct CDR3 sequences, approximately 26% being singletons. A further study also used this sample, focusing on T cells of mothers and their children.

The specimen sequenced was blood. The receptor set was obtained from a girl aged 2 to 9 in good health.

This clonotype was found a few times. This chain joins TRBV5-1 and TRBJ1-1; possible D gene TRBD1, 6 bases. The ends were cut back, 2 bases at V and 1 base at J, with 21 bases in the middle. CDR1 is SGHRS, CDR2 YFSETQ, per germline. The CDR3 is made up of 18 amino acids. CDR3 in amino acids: CASSFHGGGQMKNTEAFF. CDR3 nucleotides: TGCGCCAGCAGCTTCCACGGGGGGGGCCAGATGAAGAACACTGAAGCTTTCTTT.

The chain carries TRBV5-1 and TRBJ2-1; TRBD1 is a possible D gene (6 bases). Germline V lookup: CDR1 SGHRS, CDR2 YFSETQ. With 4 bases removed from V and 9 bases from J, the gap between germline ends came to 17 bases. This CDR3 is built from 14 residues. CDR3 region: CASSPDRFVGEQFF. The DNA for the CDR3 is TGCGCCAGCAGCCCCGACAGGTTTGTGGGTGAGCAGTTCTTC.

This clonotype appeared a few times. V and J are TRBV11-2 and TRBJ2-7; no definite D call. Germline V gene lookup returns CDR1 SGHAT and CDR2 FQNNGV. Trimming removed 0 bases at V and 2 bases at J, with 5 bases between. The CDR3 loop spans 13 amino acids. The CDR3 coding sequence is TGTGCCAGCAGCTTAGACGAGACCTACGAGCAGTACTTC. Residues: CASSLDETYEQYF.

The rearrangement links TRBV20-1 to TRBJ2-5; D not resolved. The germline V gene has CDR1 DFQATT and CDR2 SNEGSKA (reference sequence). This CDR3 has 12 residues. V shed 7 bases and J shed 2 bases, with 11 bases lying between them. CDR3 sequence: CSGMTSQETQYF. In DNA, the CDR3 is TGCAGTGGCATGACCTCACAAGAGACCCAGTACTTC.

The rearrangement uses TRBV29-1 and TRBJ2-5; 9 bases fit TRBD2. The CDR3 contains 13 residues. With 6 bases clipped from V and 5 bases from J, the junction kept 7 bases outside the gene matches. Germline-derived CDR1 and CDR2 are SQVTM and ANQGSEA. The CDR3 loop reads CSVSSGGSETQYF. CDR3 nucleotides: TGCAGCGTCAGTAGCGGGGGCTCGGAGACCCAGTACTTC.

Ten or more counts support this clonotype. The CDR3: CSALTRAGPGELFF. The CDR3, as DNA: TGCAGTGCCCTAACGCGGGCGGGGCCCGGGGAGCTGTTTTTT. The rearrangement links TRBV20-1 to TRBJ2-2, with D perhaps matching TRBD2 (6 bases). CDR3 length equals 14 residues. The germline V gene has CDR1 DFQATT and CDR2 SNEGSKA (reference sequence). V was trimmed by 6 bases and J by 6 bases, leaving 17 bases between them.

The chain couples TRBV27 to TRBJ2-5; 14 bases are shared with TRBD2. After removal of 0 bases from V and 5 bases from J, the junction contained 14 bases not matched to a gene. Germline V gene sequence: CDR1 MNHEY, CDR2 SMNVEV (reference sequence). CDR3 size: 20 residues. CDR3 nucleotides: TGTGCCAGCAGTTTATCGGGACCGGCGGGACTAGCGGGAGTTTATGAGACCCAGTACTTC. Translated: CASSLSGPAGLAGVYETQYF.

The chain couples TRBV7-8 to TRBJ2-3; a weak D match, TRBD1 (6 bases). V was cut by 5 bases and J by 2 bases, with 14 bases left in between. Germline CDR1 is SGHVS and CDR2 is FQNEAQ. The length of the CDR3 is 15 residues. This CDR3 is CASSPYRAPTDTQYF. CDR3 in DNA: TGTGCCAGCAGCCCCTACAGGGCTCCCACAGATACGCAGTATTTT.

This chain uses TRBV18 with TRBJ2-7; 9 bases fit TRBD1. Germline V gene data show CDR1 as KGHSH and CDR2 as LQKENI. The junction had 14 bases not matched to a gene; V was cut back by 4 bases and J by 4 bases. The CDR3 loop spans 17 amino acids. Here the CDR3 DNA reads TGTGCCAGCTCACTAACCTCCCGGACAGGGGCAGCTTACGAGCAGTACTTC. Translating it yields CASSLTSRTGAAYEQYF.

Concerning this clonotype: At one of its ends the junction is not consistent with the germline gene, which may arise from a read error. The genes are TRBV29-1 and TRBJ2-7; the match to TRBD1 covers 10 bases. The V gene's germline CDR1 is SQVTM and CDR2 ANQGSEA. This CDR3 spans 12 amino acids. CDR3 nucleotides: TGCAGCGTTGAGACCCGGACAGGGGGAACGACTTTC. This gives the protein CSVETRTGGTTF.

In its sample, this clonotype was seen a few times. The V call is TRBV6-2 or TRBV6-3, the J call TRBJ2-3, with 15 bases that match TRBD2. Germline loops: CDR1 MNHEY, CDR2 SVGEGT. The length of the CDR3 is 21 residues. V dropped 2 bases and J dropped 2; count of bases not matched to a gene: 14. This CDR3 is CASSYPTQRTSGRADTDTQYF. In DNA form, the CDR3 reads TGTGCCAGCAGTTACCCAACCCAGCGGACTAGCGGGAGGGCCGACACAGATACGCAGTATTTT.

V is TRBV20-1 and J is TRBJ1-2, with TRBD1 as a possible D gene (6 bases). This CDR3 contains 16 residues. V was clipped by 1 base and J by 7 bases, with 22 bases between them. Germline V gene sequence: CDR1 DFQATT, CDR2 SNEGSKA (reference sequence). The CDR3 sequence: CSARVGVGGARTGYTF. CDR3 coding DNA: TGCAGTGCTAGAGTAGGAGTAGGGGGGGCTAGAACTGGCTACACCTTC.

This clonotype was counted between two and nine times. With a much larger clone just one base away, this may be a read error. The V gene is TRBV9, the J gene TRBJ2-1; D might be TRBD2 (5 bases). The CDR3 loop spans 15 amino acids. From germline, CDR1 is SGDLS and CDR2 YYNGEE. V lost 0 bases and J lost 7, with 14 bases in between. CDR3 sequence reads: CASSVASGDLNEQFF. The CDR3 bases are TGTGCCAGCAGCGTAGCGAGCGGAGATTTAAATGAGCAGTTCTTC.

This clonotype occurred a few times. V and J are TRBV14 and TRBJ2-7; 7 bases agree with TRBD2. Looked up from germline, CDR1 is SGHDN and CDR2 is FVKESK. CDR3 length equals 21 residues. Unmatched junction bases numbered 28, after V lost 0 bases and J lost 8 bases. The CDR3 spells CASSQDRGSGPGEGPLRKQYF. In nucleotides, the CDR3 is TGTGCCAGCAGCCAAGATAGGGGTAGCGGGCCTGGTGAGGGCCCCCTACGAAAGCAGTACTTC.

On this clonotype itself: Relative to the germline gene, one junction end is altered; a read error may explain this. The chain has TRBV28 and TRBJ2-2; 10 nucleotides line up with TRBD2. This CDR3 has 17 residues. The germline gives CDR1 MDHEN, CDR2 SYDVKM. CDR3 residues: CASSSFGAGGRNGALFF. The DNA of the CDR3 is TGTGCCAGCAGCTCTTTTGGAGCGGGAGGGAGGAACGGGGCGCTGTTTTTT. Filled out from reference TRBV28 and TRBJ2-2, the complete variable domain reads DVKVTQSSRYLVKRTGEKVFLECVQDMDHENMFWYRQDPGLGLRLIYFSYDVKMKEKGDIPEGYSVSREKKERFSLILESASTNQTSMYLCASSSFGAGGRNGALFFGEGSRLTVL.

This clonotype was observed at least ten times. The CDR3 coding sequence is TGTGCCAGCAGTTTAGGACCTAGCAATCAGCCCCAGCATTTT. Amino acids: CASSLGPSNQPQHF. The V gene is TRBV27, the J gene TRBJ1-5; D uncertain. The germline V gene has CDR1 MNHEY and CDR2 SMNVEV (reference sequence). With 2 bases removed from V and 0 bases from J, the gap between germline ends came to 5 bases. This CDR3 has 14 amino acids.

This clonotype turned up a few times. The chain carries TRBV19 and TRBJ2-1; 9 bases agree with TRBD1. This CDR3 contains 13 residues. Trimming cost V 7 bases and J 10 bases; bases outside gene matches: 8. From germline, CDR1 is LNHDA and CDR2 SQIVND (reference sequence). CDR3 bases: TGTGCCAGTATGAGTACAGGGGGCCGGGAGCAGTTCTTC. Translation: CASMSTGGREQFF.

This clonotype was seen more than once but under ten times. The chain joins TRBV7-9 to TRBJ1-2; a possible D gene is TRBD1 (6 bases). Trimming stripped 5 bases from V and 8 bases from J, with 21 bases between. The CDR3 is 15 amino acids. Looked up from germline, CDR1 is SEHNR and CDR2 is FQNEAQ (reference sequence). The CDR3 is CASSPPQGPLYGYTF. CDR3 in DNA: TGTGCCAGCAGCCCACCACAGGGCCCGCTATACGGCTACACCTTC.

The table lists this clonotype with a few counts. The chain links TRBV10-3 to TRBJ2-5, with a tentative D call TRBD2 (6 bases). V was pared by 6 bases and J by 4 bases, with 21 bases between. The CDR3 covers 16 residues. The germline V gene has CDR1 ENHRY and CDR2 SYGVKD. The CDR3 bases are TGTGCCATCAGGGAGGGTACGGGACGGGGAGCAGAGACCCAGTACTTC. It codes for CAIREGTGRGAETQYF.

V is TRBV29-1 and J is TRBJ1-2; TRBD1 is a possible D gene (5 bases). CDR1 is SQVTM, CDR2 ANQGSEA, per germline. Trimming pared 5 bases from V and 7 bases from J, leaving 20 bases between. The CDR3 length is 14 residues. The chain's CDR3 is CSVLPGGSTVGYTF. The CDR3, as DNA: TGCAGCGTTTTGCCCGGGGGGTCGACGGTTGGCTACACCTTC.

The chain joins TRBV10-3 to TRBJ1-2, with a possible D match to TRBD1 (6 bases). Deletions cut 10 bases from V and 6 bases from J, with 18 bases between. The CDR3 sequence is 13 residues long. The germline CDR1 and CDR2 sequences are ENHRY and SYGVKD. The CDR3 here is CATVQGNGDGYTF. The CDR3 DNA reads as TGTGCCACCGTTCAGGGGAACGGTGATGGCTACACCTTC.

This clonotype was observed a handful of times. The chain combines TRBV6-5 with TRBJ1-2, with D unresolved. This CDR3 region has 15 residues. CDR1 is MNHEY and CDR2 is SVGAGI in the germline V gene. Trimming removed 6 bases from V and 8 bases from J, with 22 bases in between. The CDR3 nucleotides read TGTGCCAGCAGCCGAAACGGACGGGGTGGGGAGGGCTACACCTTC. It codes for CASSRNGRGGEGYTF.

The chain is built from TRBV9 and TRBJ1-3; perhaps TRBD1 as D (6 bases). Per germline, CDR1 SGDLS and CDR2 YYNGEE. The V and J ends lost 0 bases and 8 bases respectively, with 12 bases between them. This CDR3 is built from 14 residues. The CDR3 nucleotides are TGTGCCAGCAGCGTAGCCACAGGGCTAGACACCATATATTTT. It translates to CASSVATGLDTIYF.

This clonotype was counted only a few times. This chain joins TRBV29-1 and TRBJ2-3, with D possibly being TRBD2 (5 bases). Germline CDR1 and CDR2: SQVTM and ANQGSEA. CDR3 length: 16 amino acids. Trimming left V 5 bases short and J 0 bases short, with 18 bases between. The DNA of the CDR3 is TGCAGCGTTCGCGGGCTAGGATCCCCTAGCACAGATACGCAGTATTTT. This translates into CSVRGLGSPSTDTQYF.

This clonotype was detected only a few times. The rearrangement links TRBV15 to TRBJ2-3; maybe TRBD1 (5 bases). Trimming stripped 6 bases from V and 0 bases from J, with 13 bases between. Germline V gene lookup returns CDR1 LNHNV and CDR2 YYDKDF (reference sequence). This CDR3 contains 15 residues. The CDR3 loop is CATRGTGASTDTQYF. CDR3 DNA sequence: TGTGCCACCAGGGGTACAGGAGCTAGCACAGATACGCAGTATTTT.

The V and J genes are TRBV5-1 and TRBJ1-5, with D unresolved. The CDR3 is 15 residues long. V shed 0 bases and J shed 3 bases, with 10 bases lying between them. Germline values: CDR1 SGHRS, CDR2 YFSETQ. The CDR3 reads CASSLEAGFNQPQHF. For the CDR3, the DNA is TGCGCCAGCAGCTTGGAGGCAGGCTTCAATCAGCCCCAGCATTTT.

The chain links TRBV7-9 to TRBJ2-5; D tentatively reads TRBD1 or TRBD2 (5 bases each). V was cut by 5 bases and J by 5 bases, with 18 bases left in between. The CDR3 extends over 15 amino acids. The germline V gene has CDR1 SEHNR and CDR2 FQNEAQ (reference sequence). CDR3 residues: CASSPTLYEGETQYF. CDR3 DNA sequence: TGTGCCAGCAGCCCTACCCTATACGAGGGGGAGACCCAGTACTTC. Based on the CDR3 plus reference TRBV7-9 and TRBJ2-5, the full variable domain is DTGVSQNPRHKITKRGQNVTFRCDPISEHNRLYWYRQTLGQGPEFLTYFQNEAQLEKSRLLSDRFSAERPKGSFSTLEIQRTEQGDSAMYLCASSPTLYEGETQYFGPGTRLLVL.

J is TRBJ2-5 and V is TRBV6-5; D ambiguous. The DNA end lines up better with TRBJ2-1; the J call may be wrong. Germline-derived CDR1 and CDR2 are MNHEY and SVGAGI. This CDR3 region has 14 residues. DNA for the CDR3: TGTGCCAGCAGTTACTCGCGACGAAACAATGAGCAGTTCTTC. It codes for CASSYSRRNNEQFF.

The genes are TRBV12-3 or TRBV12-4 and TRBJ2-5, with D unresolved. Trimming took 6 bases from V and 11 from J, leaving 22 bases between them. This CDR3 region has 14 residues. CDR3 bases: TGTGCCAGCAGCCCCGGCCAGATTGAGATGAAGCAGTACTTC. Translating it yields CASSPGQIEMKQYF.

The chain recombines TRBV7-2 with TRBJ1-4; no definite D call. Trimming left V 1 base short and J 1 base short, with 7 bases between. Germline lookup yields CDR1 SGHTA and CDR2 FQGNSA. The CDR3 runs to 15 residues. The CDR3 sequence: CASSLVAETNEKLFF. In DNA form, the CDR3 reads TGTGCCAGCAGCTTAGTTGCAGAAACTAATGAAAAACTGTTTTTT.

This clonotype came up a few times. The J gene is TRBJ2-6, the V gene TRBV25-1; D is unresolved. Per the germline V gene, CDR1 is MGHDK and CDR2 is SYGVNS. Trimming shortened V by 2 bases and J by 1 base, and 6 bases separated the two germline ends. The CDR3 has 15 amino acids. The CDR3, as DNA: TGTGCCAGCAGTGAAGGCCCTTCTGGGGCCAACGTCCTGACTTTC. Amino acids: CASSEGPSGANVLTF.